Following are 15 T cell receptor beta chains from one sample sequenced in a study of blood T cell repertoires in COVID-19. Produced via immunoSEQ multiplex PCR; TCRdb's table is partial and in-frame only. This sample has around 160,000 clones; 88% occur once, and the top ten carry 1.2%. Sequencing was carried out using PBMCs or T cells enriched from blood (not recorded which). The receptors were sampled from a woman in her thirties with acute COVID-19.

This chain links TRBV7-9 with TRBJ2-1, with 10 bases fitting TRBD2. After removal of 5 bases from V and 8 bases from J, the junction contained 9 bases not matched to a gene. The germline V gene encodes CDR1 SEHNR and CDR2 FQNEAQ (reference sequence). The CDR3 is 15 amino acids. Here the CDR3 DNA reads TGTGCCAGCAGCCATCCGCTAGCGGGAGTCGATGAGCAGTTCTTC. Its protein is CASSHPLAGVDEQFF.

The rearrangement uses TRBV4-3 and TRBJ2-7, with D possibly being TRBD1 (5 bases). The V and J ends lost 1 base and 0 bases respectively, with 16 bases between them. This CDR3 comprises 17 residues. Germline V CDR1 and CDR2: LGHNA, YSLEER. CDR3 loop: CASSQVAGHPLSYEQYF. DNA of the CDR3: TGCGCCAGCAGCCAAGTGGCCGGACACCCACTCTCCTACGAGCAGTACTTC.

This chain joins TRBV9 and TRBJ2-2, with TRBD1 as a possible D gene (6 bases). CDR3 length: 17 residues. The germline V and J ends were trimmed by 1 base and 0 bases, with 13 bases remaining between them. Germline V lookup: CDR1 SGDLS, CDR2 YYNGEE. The DNA for the CDR3 is TGTGCCAGCAGCGTAAATTCAGGGGTATCGAACACCGGGGAGCTGTTTTTT. Translation: CASSVNSGVSNTGELFF.

This chain links TRBV20-1 with TRBJ1-1, with TRBD1 as a possible D gene (6 bases). The CDR3 consists of 16 residues. Germline CDR1 reads DFQATT; CDR2 reads SNEGSKA (reference sequence). Deletions cut 3 bases from V and 4 bases from J, with 21 bases between. As DNA, the CDR3 is TGCAGTGCTAGTGGCAGGGGCGGTTTTTGGGGCACTGAAGCTTTCTTT. This sequence encodes CSASGRGGFWGTEAFF.

The chain employs TRBV18 and TRBJ2-7; D might be TRBD1 (6 bases). Trimming removed 3 bases from V and 0 bases from J, with 15 bases in between. The CDR3 covers 16 residues. The V gene's germline CDR1 is KGHSH and CDR2 LQKENI. CDR3 loop: CASSPLGHEYSYEQYF. The DNA of the CDR3 is TGTGCCAGCTCACCTTTGGGACACGAATACTCCTACGAGCAGTACTTC.

The chain recombines TRBV6-5 with TRBJ2-7; TRBD2 agrees at 9 bases. V gave up 7 bases and J gave up 6 bases; unmatched junction bases: 7. Germline V CDR1 and CDR2: MNHEY, SVGAGI. The CDR3 covers 13 residues. The CDR3 is CASKGVAGVEQYF. The CDR3 DNA reads as TGTGCCAGCAAGGGAGTAGCGGGAGTCGAGCAGTACTTC.

This chain uses TRBV21-1 with TRBJ1-1. TRBV21-1 is deemed a pseudogene. This CDR3 is built from 17 residues. CDR3 sequence: CASSKDRRGTQNTEAFF. CDR3 DNA: TGTGCCAGCAGCAAAGATAGGAGGGGCACTCAGAACACTGAAGCTTTCTTT.

The rearrangement uses TRBV21-1 and TRBJ2-1; the tabulated D call, TRBD2, remains unverified against the DNA. TRBV21-1 is deemed a pseudogene. This CDR3 region has 14 residues. In nucleotides, the CDR3 is TGTGCCAGCAGCATCAGCGGGAGGTCCAATGAGCAGTTCTTC. As protein: CASSISGRSNEQFF.

J is TRBJ1-1 and V is TRBV18; D is unresolved. Trimming took off 2 bases at V and 1 base at J, with 11 bases between the two ends. The CDR3 is made up of 15 amino acids. Germline lookup yields CDR1 KGHSH and CDR2 LQKENI. CDR3 DNA sequence: TGTGCCAGCTCACCAACGGCGGGAGGGAACACTGAAGCTTTCTTT. Encoded protein: CASSPTAGGNTEAFF.

This clone occurred once. This chain connects TRBV5-1 to TRBJ2-3; 9 nucleotides agree with TRBD1. Looked up from germline, CDR1 is SGHRS and CDR2 is YFSETQ. This CDR3 is built from 14 residues. V was pared by 4 bases and J by 4 bases, with 4 bases of the junction left unmatched. The CDR3 spells CASSLRTGADTQYF. The CDR3 DNA is TGCGCCAGCAGCCTCCGGACAGGGGCAGATACGCAGTATTTT.

The chain carries TRBV29-1 and TRBJ2-7, with 9 bases matching TRBD1. The V segment lost 3 bases and the J segment 4 bases; nucleotides outside the gene matches: 7. Germline loops: CDR1 SQVTM, CDR2 ANQGSEA. The CDR3 spans 14 residues. Written as DNA, the CDR3 is TGCAGCGTTGATTCGGGGACAGGGTCTTACGAGCAGTACTTC. As protein: CSVDSGTGSYEQYF.

V and J are TRBV19 and TRBJ2-5; D not resolved. V was shortened by 4 bases and J by 5 bases, with 17 bases between the two germline ends. The CDR3 has 15 amino acids. CDR1 is LNHDA, CDR2 SQIVND, per germline (reference sequence). The CDR3 is CASSSPRKTGETQYF. CDR3 DNA sequence: TGTGCCAGTAGTAGCCCCCGTAAAACCGGGGAGACCCAGTACTTC.

V is TRBV7-8 and J is TRBJ2-7, with D possibly TRBD2 on 5 matching bases. CDR1 and CDR2 (germline): SGHVS, FQNEAQ. V lost 5 bases, J lost 3 bases, and 11 bases lay in between. This CDR3 is built from 13 residues. CDR3 loop: CASSPGRDYEQYF. For the CDR3, the DNA is TGTGCCAGCAGCCCAGGACGGGACTACGAGCAGTACTTC.

This sequence joins TRBV7-3 and TRBJ1-2, with 8 bases identical to TRBD1. V lost 5 bases and J lost 4; bases outside the gene matches: 3. The length of the CDR3 is 13 residues. The germline V gene encodes CDR1 SGHTA and CDR2 FQGTGA. The CDR3 DNA reads TGTGCCAGCAGCCAGGGGGCGAGCTATGGCTACACCTTC. Its translation is CASSQGASYGYTF.

The chain is built from TRBV5-8 and TRBJ2-1; 13 bases fit TRBD2. The V segment lost 4 bases and the J segment 8 bases; nucleotides outside the gene matches: 9. The CDR3 has 16 amino acids. Germline V gene sequence: CDR1 SGHTS, CDR2 YDEGEE. The CDR3 sequence: CASSPLAGGLPDEQFF. Here the CDR3 DNA reads TGTGCCAGCAGCCCACTAGCGGGAGGGCTACCGGATGAGCAGTTCTTC.